These 17 T cell receptor beta chains share one sample of origin, sequenced in a study of T cells of healthy individuals. TCRdb ran MiXCR on the 5' RACE reads and lists one entry per CDR3 protein. Of tens of thousands of distinct CDR3 sequences listed, around 15% are singletons. The receptor source for this set is a human donor in good health.

Comments on this clonotype: It may be a read error: a sequence one base away is much more abundant. V and J are TRBV6-2 or TRBV6-3 and TRBJ2-1; D uncertain. From germline, CDR1 is MNHEY and CDR2 SVGEGT. Trimming stripped 3 bases from V and 7 bases from J, with 10 bases between. The CDR3 runs 13 residues. CDR3 sequence: CASSYTEFNEQFF. The CDR3 nucleotides read TGTGCCAGCAGTTATACGGAGTTTAATGAGCAGTTCTTC.

About this clonotype itself: One base away lies a much larger clone, so this may be a sequencing read error. This chain joins TRBV27 and TRBJ2-1, with D possibly TRBD2 on 6 matching bases. The germline CDR1 and CDR2 sequences are MNHEY and SMNVEV (reference sequence). The CDR3 covers 14 residues. The CDR3 here is CASSFRRAGNVQFF. Written as DNA, the CDR3 is TGTGCCAGCAGTTTCCGGAGGGCGGGGAATGTGCAGTTCTTC.

Ten or more counts support this clonotype. The junction and the germline gene differ at one end; a read error may be behind it. This chain connects TRBV7-7 to TRBJ2-7; 8 bases fit TRBD2. Germline CDR1 reads SSHAT; CDR2 reads FNYEAQ (reference sequence). The CDR3 length is 16 residues. The CDR3 here is CASSQTREGLGSEQYF. The CDR3 DNA is TGTGCTAGCAGCCAAACGAGAGAGGGACTAGGCTCCGAGCAGTACTTC.

This clonotype was counted ten times or more. The CDR3 DNA follows: TGTGCCAGCAGCTTAGTCCACGAGCAGTACTTC. Its protein product is CASSLVHEQYF. This chain uses TRBV7-9 with TRBJ2-7; no clear D gene. Deletions cut 1 base from V and 5 bases from J, with 3 bases between. This CDR3 spans 11 amino acids. CDR1 is SEHNR and CDR2 is FQNEAQ in the germline V gene (reference sequence). The full variable domain, completed using reference TRBV7-9 and TRBJ2-7, is DTGVSQNPRHKITKRGQNVTFRCDPISEHNRLYWYRQTLGQGPEFLTYFQNEAQLEKSRLLSDRFSAERPKGSFSTLEIQRTEQGDSAMYLCASSLVHEQYFGPGTRLTVT.

The sample holds many counts of this clonotype. The rearrangement joins TRBV29-1 to TRBJ2-5, with TRBD1 matching over 8 bases. Trimming took 3 bases from V and 2 from J; bases not matched to a gene: 2. Germline V lookup: CDR1 SQVTM, CDR2 ANQGSEA. CDR3 length: 13 amino acids. The CDR3 is CSVDRGRQETQYF. CDR3 sequence (DNA): TGCAGCGTTGACAGGGGGCGGCAAGAGACCCAGTACTTC. Drawing the rest from reference TRBV29-1 and TRBJ2-5, the complete variable domain is SAVISQKPSRDICQRGTSLTIQCQVDSQVTMMFWYRQQPGQSLTLIATANQGSEATYESGFVIDKFPISRPNLTFSTLTVSNMSPEDSSIYLCSVDRGRQETQYFGPGTRLLVL.

Ten or more counts support this clonotype. The rearrangement joins TRBV6-5 to TRBJ2-2; a possible D gene is TRBD1 (6 bases). Trimming cost V 5 bases and J 1 base, with 14 bases left between them. Looked up from germline, CDR1 is MNHEY and CDR2 is SVGAGI. This CDR3 contains 16 residues. CDR3 DNA: TGTGCCAGCAGTAGCCTCCCGGGACAGAACACCGGGGAGCTGTTTTTT. This sequence encodes CASSSLPGQNTGELFF.

The genes are TRBV4-1 and TRBJ1-1; D perhaps matches TRBD1 (6 bases). The CDR3 loop spans 14 amino acids. V gave up 5 bases and J gave up 0 bases, with 10 bases separating them. Germline values: CDR1 MGHRA, CDR2 YSYEKL. Here the CDR3 DNA reads TGCGCCAGCAGCACAGGGTTAATGAACACTGAAGCTTTCTTT. It yields the protein CASSTGLMNTEAFF.

This clonotype was found a few times. The chain recombines TRBV5-1 with TRBJ2-4; 7 positions match TRBD2. The length of the CDR3 is 14 residues. Unmatched junction bases numbered 8, after V lost 4 bases and J lost 7 bases. Germline V lookup: CDR1 SGHRS, CDR2 YFSETQ. The CDR3 sequence: CASSGTGSGNIQYF. The DNA of the CDR3 is TGCGCCAGCAGCGGGACGGGTAGCGGGAACATTCAGTACTTC.

The chain employs TRBV20-1 and TRBJ2-1; D call uncertain. Germline V gene sequence: CDR1 DFQATT, CDR2 SNEGSKA (reference sequence). The CDR3 spans 15 residues. Trimming stripped 1 base from V and 2 bases from J, with 12 bases between. CDR3 bases: TGCAGTGCTAGAGTTGGTCTAGGGCCCTACAATGAGCAGTTCTTC. Translating it yields CSARVGLGPYNEQFF.

The chain uses TRBV7-6 and TRBJ2-5, with 7 bases fitting TRBD2. CDR1 SGHVS and CDR2 FNYEAQ come from the germline V gene. V shed 5 bases, J shed 5 bases, and the junction held 11 bases outside the gene matches. The CDR3 runs to 15 residues. In DNA, the CDR3 is TGTGCCAGCAGCCCAGCGGGATTTCGGTCGGAGACCCAGTACTTC. This gives the protein CASSPAGFRSETQYF.

This clonotype is categorized as medium-sized. The V gene is TRBV20-1, the J gene TRBJ1-2, with 10 bases lining up with TRBD1. After removal of 0 bases from V and 6 bases from J, the junction contained 10 bases not matched to a gene. The germline V gene encodes CDR1 DFQATT and CDR2 SNEGSKA (reference sequence). The CDR3 runs 16 residues. CDR3: CSARDTGQGSRDGYTF. CDR3 bases: TGCAGTGCTAGAGATACGGGACAGGGGTCACGGGATGGCTACACCTTC.

CDR3 sequence (DNA): TGTGCCACCAGTGATCTAGGCCTAGGCACAGATACGCAGTATTTT. Protein sequence: CATSDLGLGTDTQYF. The gene calls are TRBV24-1 and TRBJ2-3; D gene uncertain. Trimming shortened V by 3 bases and J by 1 base, and 10 bases separated the two germline ends. CDR1 KGHDR and CDR2 SFDVKD come from the germline V gene. This CDR3 comprises 15 residues.

This clonotype has more than one count but fewer than ten. V usage is TRBV7-9 and J usage is TRBJ1-1; 8 nucleotides agree with TRBD1. From germline, CDR1 is SEHNR and CDR2 FQNEAQ (reference sequence). This CDR3 region has 14 residues. The junction had 4 bases not matched to a gene; V was cut back by 3 bases and J by 4 bases. As DNA, the CDR3 is TGTGCCAGCAGCTTTGACAGGGGAGCCACTGAAGCTTTCTTT. This translates into CASSFDRGATEAFF.

This clonotype was detected ten times or more. The chain employs TRBV20-1 and TRBJ2-2, with D perhaps TRBD1 or TRBD2 (5 bases each). CDR1 DFQATT and CDR2 SNEGSKA come from the germline V gene (reference sequence). The CDR3 runs to 13 residues. V was cut by 5 bases and J by 2 bases, with 9 bases left in between. CDR3 loop: CSAAGTNTGELFF. DNA of the CDR3: TGCAGTGCTGCCGGGACCAACACCGGGGAGCTGTTTTTT.

At least ten counts were recorded for this clonotype. This rearrangement joins TRBV7-2 to TRBJ2-1; 7 bases align to TRBD2. V lost 2 bases and J lost 9; bases outside the gene matches: 4. Germline V gives CDR1 SGHTA, CDR2 FQGNSA. This CDR3 spans 13 amino acids. The CDR3 DNA reads TGTGCCAGCAGCTTAAATTTAGCGGGTGAGCAGTTCTTC. The encoded protein is CASSLNLAGEQFF. The variable domain in full, with the rest retrieved from reference TRBV7-2 and TRBJ2-1, is GAGVSQSPSNKVTEKGKDVELRCDPISGHTALYWYRQSLGQGLEFLIYFQGNSAPDKSGLPSDRFSAERTGGSVSTLTIQRTQQEDSAVYLCASSLNLAGEQFFGPGTRLTVL.

The chain links TRBV10-2 to TRBJ2-7, with D uncertain. V was trimmed by 5 bases and J by 2 bases, leaving 7 bases between them. The CDR3 is made up of 12 amino acids. Germline lookup yields CDR1 WSHSY and CDR2 SAAADI. The CDR3 nucleotides read TGCGCCAGCAGTCGTGGGGCCTACGAGCAGTACTTC. This encodes CASSRGAYEQYF.

This clonotype has at least ten counts. The J gene is TRBJ1-2, the V gene TRBV30; TRBD1 is a possible D gene (6 bases). The V gene lost 1 base and the J gene lost 2 bases, with 11 bases spanning the gap. The CDR3 length is 14 residues. Per germline, CDR1 GTSNPN and CDR2 SVGIG (reference sequence). CDR3 sequence reads: CAWSGGGINYGYTF. The CDR3 bases are TGTGCCTGGAGTGGCGGGGGCATAAACTATGGCTACACCTTC.